The clone carrying this TCR beta chain showed up many times. The read comes to an end 3 residues before the CDR3 does, leaving the germline J gene to fill in the end. The CDR3 spans 15 residues. With 0 bases clipped from V and 5 bases from J, the junction kept 5 bases outside the gene matches. Germline V gene data show CDR1 as MNHEY and CDR2 as SVGEGT. This specimen belongs to a study of T cell clonality in common variable immunodeficiency. Measured with immunoSEQ multiplex PCR; TCRdb has only the in-frame clones, and not every one. The sample shows 50,000 to 55,000 clones, no singletons; the ten largest hold 1.8%.

This chain connects TRBV6-2 or TRBV6-3 to TRBJ2-7; 9 nucleotides agree with TRBD2. This receptor was identified in a person aged 18 to 70 in good health. Sequenced sample: peripheral blood mononuclear cells. CDR3 in amino acids: CASSYSTSGTDEQYF. The CDR3 bases that were read are TGTGCCAGCAGTTACTCGACTAGCGGCACCGACGAG.